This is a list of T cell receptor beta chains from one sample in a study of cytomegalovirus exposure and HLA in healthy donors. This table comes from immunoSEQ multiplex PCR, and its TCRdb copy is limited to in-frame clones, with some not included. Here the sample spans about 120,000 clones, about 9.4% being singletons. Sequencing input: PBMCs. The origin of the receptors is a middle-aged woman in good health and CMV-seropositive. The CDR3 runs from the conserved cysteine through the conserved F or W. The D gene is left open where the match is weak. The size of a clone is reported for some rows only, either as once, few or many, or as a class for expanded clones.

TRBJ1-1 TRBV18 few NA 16 CASSPAAPRANTEAFF TGTGCCAGCTCACCGGCGGCGCCGAGAGCGAACACTGAAGCTTTCTTT
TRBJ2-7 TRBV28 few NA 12 CASSSPGYEQYF TGTGCCAGCAGTTCCCCGGGGTACGAGCAGTACTTC
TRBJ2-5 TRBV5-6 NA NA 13 CASSWGTQETQYF TGTGCCAGCAGCTGGGGGACACAAGAGACCCAGTACTTC
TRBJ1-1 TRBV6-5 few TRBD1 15 CASRHNRGGNTEAFF TGTGCCAGCAGGCATAACAGGGGGGGGAACACTGAAGCTTTCTTT
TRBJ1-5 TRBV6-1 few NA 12 CASKGPTGPQHF TGTGCCAGCAAGGGGCCCACGGGGCCCCAGCATTTT
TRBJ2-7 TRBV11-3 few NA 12 CASSPGTYEQYF TGTGCCAGCAGCCCAGGAACTTACGAGCAGTACTTC
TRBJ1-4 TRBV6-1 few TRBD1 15 CAASPNRGSNEKLFF TGTGCCGCGAGCCCCAACAGGGGGTCGAATGAAAAACTGTTTTTT
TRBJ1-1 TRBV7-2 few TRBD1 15 CASSSQTGLNTEAFF TGTGCCAGCAGCTCCCAGACAGGGCTGAACACTGAAGCTTTCTTT
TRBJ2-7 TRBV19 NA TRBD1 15 CASTLPRQGTYEQYF TGTGCCAGTACCTTGCCCCGACAGGGGACCTACGAGCAGTACTTC
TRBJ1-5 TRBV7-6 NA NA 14 CASSLEGSNQPQHF TGTGCCAGCAGCTTAGAGGGGTCCAATCAGCCCCAGCATTTT
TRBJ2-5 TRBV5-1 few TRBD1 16 CASSLDGPGGGETQYF TGCGCCAGCAGCTTGGATGGACCAGGGGGCGGCGAGACCCAGTACTTC
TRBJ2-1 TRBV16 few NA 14 CASSQYRSYNEQFF TGTGCCAGCAGCCAATATCGCTCCTACAATGAGCAGTTCTTC
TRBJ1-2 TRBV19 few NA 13 CASSIDSSYGYTF TGTGCCAGTAGTATCGACAGCTCCTATGGCTACACCTTC
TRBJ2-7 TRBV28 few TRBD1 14 CASRGTGSLYEQYF TGTGCCAGCAGAGGGACAGGGAGCCTCTACGAGCAGTACTTC
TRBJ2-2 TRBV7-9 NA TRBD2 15 CASSPQGGANGELFF TGTGCCAGCAGTCCCCAGGGAGGGGCTAACGGGGAGCTGTTTTTT
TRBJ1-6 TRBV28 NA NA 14 CASSFGRTNSPLHF TGTGCCAGCAGTTTCGGACGGACAAATTCACCCCTCCACTTT
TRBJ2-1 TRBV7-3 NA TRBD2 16 CASSLTSAGGLNEQFF TGTGCCAGCAGCTTAACGTCTGCGGGGGGTCTAAATGAGCAGTTCTTC
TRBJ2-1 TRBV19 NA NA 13 CASRASSYNEQFF TGTGCCAGTAGGGCTAGCTCCTACAATGAGCAGTTCTTC
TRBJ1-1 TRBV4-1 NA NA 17 CASSPSVGGHGNTEAFF TGCGCCAGCAGCCCCTCAGTGGGCGGACACGGAAACACTGAAGCTTTCTTT
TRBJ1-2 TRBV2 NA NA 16 CASSESLAGPTYGYTF TGTGCCAGCAGTGAGAGCCTGGCGGGCCCCACCTATGGCTACACCTTC
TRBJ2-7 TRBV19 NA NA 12 CATGGSSYEQYF TGTGCCACTGGAGGCAGCTCCTACGAGCAGTACTTC
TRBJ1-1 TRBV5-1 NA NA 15 CASSLMVGSNTEAFF TGCGCCAGCAGCTTGATGGTGGGCTCGAACACTGAAGCTTTCTTT
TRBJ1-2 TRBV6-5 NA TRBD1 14 CASSYGQGRVGYTF TGTGCCAGCAGTTACGGACAGGGGCGGGTTGGCTACACCTTC
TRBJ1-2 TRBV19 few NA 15 CASSIMAGDINGYTF TGTGCCAGTAGTATAATGGCAGGCGATATTAATGGCTACACCTTC
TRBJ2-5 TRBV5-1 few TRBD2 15 CASATLAGNQETQYF TGCGCCAGCGCCACTCTAGCGGGGAACCAAGAGACCCAGTACTTC
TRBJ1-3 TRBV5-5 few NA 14 CASSLGNTENTIYF TGTGCCAGCAGCTTGGGAAACACGGAGAACACCATATATTTT
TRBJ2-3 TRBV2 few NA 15 CASKLGGAFTDTQYF TGTGCCAGCAAGCTGGGGGGGGCCTTCACAGATACGCAGTATTTT
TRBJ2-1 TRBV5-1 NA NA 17 CASATGTGGLSYNEQFF TGCGCCAGCGCCACCGGGACGGGGGGCCTCTCCTACAATGAGCAGTTCTTC
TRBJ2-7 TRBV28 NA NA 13 CARPRDETYEQYF TGTGCGAGACCTCGGGATGAGACCTACGAGCAGTACTTC
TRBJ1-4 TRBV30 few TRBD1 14 CAWSVGQGNEKLFF TGTGCCTGGAGTGTAGGACAGGGGAACGAAAAACTGTTTTTT
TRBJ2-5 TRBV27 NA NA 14 CASSSLAALETQYF TGTGCCAGCAGCTCCCTAGCAGCTCTAGAGACCCAGTACTTC
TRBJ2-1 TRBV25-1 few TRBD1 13 CASSAQGGNEQFF TGTGCCAGCAGTGCACAGGGGGGCAATGAGCAGTTCTTC
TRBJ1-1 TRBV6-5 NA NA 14 CASISDSLNTEAFF TGTGCCAGCATCTCGGACAGTTTGAACACTGAAGCTTTCTTT
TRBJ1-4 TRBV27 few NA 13 CASSFYSFEKLFF TGTGCCAGCAGTTTCTACAGCTTTGAAAAACTGTTTTTT
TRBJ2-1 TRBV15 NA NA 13 CATRGSSYNEQFF TGTGCCACCCGCGGCAGCTCCTACAATGAGCAGTTCTTC
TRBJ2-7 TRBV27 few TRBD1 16 CASSLSGTGISYEQYF TGTGCCAGCAGTTTATCAGGGACAGGGATCTCCTACGAGCAGTACTTC
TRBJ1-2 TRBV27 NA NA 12 CASRGFGDGYTF TGTGCCAGCAGGGGCTTCGGGGATGGCTACACCTTC
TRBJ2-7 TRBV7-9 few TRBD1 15 CASSHSGTGDYEQYF TGTGCCAGCAGTCATTCCGGGACAGGGGACTACGAGCAGTACTTC
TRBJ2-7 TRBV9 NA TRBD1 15 CASSTFDRGDYEQYF TGTGCCAGCAGCACCTTCGACAGGGGGGACTACGAGCAGTACTTC
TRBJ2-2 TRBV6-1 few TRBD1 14 CASDRGPNTGELFF TGTGCCAGCGACAGGGGACCGAACACCGGGGAGCTGTTTTTT
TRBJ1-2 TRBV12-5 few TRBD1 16 CASGLVLGTGGHGYTF TGTGCTAGTGGTTTGGTACTCGGGACAGGGGGGCACGGCTACACCTTC
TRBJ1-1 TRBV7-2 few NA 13 CASNKRGYTEAFF TGTGCCAGCAATAAAAGGGGGTACACTGAAGCTTTCTTT
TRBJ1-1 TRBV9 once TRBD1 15 CASSPWTGLNTEAFF TGTGCCAGCAGCCCTTGGACAGGTTTGAACACTGAAGCTTTCTTT
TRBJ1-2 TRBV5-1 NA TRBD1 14 CASSSGTGGEGYTF TGCGCCAGCAGCTCCGGGACAGGGGGAGAAGGCTACACCTTC
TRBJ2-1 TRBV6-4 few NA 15 CASSAGPLRYNEQFF TGTGCCAGCAGCGCGGGTCCCCTTAGGTACAATGAGCAGTTCTTC
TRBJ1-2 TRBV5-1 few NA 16 CASSLSQGTPNYGYTF TGCGCCAGCAGCTTGTCCCAGGGTACTCCTAACTATGGCTACACCTTC
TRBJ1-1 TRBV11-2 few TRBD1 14 CASSRPQGDPEAFF TGTGCCAGCAGCCGCCCACAGGGGGACCCTGAAGCTTTCTTT